This T cell receptor beta chain was identified in a study of spatial heterogeneity in lung cancer. At least ten counts were recorded for this clonotype. The CDR3 consists of 12 residues. Looked up from germline, CDR1 is KGHDR and CDR2 is SFDVKD. Documented time point: sample taken at primary tumor resection. The 55 to 90 donors had untreated early-stage non-small cell lung cancer. In TCRdb, the 5' RACE reads were re-called with MiXCR into one record per CDR3 protein. The sample lists some 21,000 distinct CDR3 sequences, 4.5% to 5.5% seen once, with approximately 7.4% in the top ten. Here the sequenced sample was PBMCs, taken at surgery. This sequence originates from a male donor with early-stage non-small cell lung cancer. The gene calls are TRBV24-1 and TRBJ2-6, with D hard to call. CDR3 sequence reads: CGSQGGANVLTF. DNA of the CDR3: TGTGGGAGCCAAGGGGGGGCCAACGTCCTGACTTTC.